The present T cell receptor beta chain was sequenced within a study of control samples from healthy donors and cancer patients. V lost 2 bases and J lost 6, with 16 bases in between. This CDR3 spans 15 amino acids. The germline V gene has CDR1 MNHNS and CDR2 SASEGT. Repertoires were generated with immunoSEQ multiplex PCR, while TCRdb's copy carries only in-frame clones and drops some. This table has 120,000 or so clones, roughly 84% appearing once. The source of this sequence is a man aged 35 to 55 in good health. The chain recombines TRBV6-1 with TRBJ1-1; TRBD1 might be the D (6 bases). The specimen was blood. This chain's CDR3 is CASSELWGGGPEAFF. The CDR3 DNA is TGTGCCAGCAGTGAACTGTGGGGTGGGGGCCCTGAAGCTTTCTTT.